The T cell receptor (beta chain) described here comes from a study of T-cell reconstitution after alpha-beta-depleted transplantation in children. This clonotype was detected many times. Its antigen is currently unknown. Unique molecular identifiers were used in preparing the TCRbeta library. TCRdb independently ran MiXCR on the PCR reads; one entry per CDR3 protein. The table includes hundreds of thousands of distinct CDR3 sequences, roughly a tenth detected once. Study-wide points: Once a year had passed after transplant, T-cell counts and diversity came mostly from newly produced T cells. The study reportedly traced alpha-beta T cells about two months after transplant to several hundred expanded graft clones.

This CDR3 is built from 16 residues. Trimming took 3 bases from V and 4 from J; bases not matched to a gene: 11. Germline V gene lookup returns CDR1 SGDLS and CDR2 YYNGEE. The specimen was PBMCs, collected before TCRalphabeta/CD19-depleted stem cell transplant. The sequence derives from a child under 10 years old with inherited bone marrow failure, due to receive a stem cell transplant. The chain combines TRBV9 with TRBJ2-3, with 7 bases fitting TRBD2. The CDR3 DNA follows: TGTGCCAGCAGCGCTCCCGGGACTACGGAGGCAGATACGCAGTATTTT. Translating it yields CASSAPGTTEADTQYF.